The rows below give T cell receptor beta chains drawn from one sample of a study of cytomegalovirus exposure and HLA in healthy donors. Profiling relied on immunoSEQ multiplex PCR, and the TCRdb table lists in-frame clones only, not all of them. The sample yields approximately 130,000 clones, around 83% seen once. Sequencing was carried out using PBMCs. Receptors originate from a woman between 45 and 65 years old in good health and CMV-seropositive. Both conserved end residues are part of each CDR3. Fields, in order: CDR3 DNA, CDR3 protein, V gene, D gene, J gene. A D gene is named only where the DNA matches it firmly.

CDR3nt: TGTGCCTCCTCGACCGCCGGGACAGGGGCCGGGGAGCTGTTTTTT; CDR3aa: CASSTAGTGAGELFF; v_gene: TRBV30; d_gene: TRBD1; j_gene: TRBJ2-2
CDR3nt: TGTGCCAGCAGCCCCGGACAGGGAGACACTGAAGCTTTCTTT; CDR3aa: CASSPGQGDTEAFF; v_gene: TRBV7-3; d_gene: TRBD1; j_gene: TRBJ1-1
CDR3nt: TGTGCCAGCAGCTTAGGCGGGGGGATACAGCAGTACTTC; CDR3aa: CASSLGGGIQQYF; v_gene: TRBV13; d_gene: TRBD2; j_gene: TRBJ2-7
CDR3nt: TGCGCCAGCAGCGGCCCGGACAGGGACGGGGAGCTGTTTTTT; CDR3aa: CASSGPDRDGELFF; v_gene: TRBV5-1; d_gene: TRBD1; j_gene: TRBJ2-2
CDR3nt: TGTGCCACGACTAGCGGGGGGGCGGACACCGGGGAGCTGTTTTTT; CDR3aa: CATTSGGADTGELFF; v_gene: TRBV5-4; d_gene: TRBD2; j_gene: TRBJ2-2
CDR3nt: TGTGCCAGCAGCGCCGGACTAGCGGAAGAGACCCAGTACTTC; CDR3aa: CASSAGLAEETQYF; v_gene: TRBV9; d_gene: TRBD2; j_gene: TRBJ2-5
CDR3nt: TGCGCCAGCAGCATCACCACAGGGGGCAGCTCCTACGAGCAGTACTTC; CDR3aa: CASSITTGGSSYEQYF; v_gene: TRBV5-1; d_gene: TRBD1; j_gene: TRBJ2-7
CDR3nt: TGTGCCAGCAGCCAGACAGACCTACTCTTGTTC; CDR3aa: CASSQTDLLLF; v_gene: TRBV7-9; d_gene: .; j_gene: TRBJ1-2
CDR3nt: TGTGCCAGCAGTCAAATACTAGCGGGCTACGAGCAGTACTTC; CDR3aa: CASSQILAGYEQYF; v_gene: TRBV6-5; d_gene: TRBD2; j_gene: TRBJ2-7
CDR3nt: TGTGCCAGCAGCGTAGACGAGGGTGTAGAAGCTTTCTTT; CDR3aa: CASSVDEGVEAFF; v_gene: TRBV9; d_gene: .; j_gene: TRBJ1-1
CDR3nt: TGCGCCAGCAGCTTGGAGGGGACAGCAGCATATAACTATGGCTACACCTTC; CDR3aa: CASSLEGTAAYNYGYTF; v_gene: TRBV5-1; d_gene: TRBD1; j_gene: TRBJ1-2
CDR3nt: TGTGCCAGCAGCGTAACCAGCGGGCAAGAGACCCAGTACTTC; CDR3aa: CASSVTSGQETQYF; v_gene: TRBV9; d_gene: .; j_gene: TRBJ2-5
CDR3nt: TGTGCCAGCACCTACGCGGGGGGGGCGGATGGCTACACCTTC; CDR3aa: CASTYAGGADGYTF; v_gene: TRBV2; d_gene: .; j_gene: TRBJ1-2
CDR3nt: TGTGCCAGCAGCTTGACAGGGGCGCCCTCCAATGAGCAGTTCTTC; CDR3aa: CASSLTGAPSNEQFF; v_gene: TRBV7-8; d_gene: TRBD1; j_gene: TRBJ2-1